This entry concerns a single T cell receptor beta chain. Its matching antigen is unknown. The data are from a study of cytomegalovirus exposure and HLA in healthy donors. Broader study findings: The authors enumerated roughly 180 TCR beta chains as linked to cytomegalovirus. The tendency of first-cohort TCR clusters to co-occur in the 120 validation repertoires was identified by a subsequent analysis. Cytomegalovirus status was reportedly diagnosed by the classifier with high specificity and sensitivity.

The V and J ends lost 4 bases and 4 bases respectively, with 7 bases between them. The CDR3 has 12 residues. The germline V gene encodes CDR1 MNHEY and CDR2 SVGAGI. Generated by immunoSEQ multiplex PCR, the TCRdb table keeps only in-frame clones and is missing some. The sample contains some 270,000 clones, 86% of which appear only once. The V gene is TRBV6-5, the J gene TRBJ1-2; D remains unclear. The sample consisted of PBMCs. The TCR originated in a woman aged 18-35 years in good health and CMV-seronegative. This CDR3 is CASSSYSYGYTF. CDR3 nucleotide sequence: TGTGCCAGCAGTTCTTATTCCTATGGCTACACCTTC.